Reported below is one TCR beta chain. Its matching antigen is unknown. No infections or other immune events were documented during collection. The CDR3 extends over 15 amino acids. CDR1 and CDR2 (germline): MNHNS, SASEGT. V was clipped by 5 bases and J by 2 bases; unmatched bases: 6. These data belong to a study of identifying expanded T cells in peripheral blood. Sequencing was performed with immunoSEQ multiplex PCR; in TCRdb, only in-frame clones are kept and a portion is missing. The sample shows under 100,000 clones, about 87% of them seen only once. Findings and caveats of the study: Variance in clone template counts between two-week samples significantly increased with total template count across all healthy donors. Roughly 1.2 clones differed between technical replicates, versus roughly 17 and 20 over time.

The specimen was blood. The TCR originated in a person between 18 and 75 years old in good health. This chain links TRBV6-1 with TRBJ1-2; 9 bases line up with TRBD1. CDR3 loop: CASSLQGAGNYGYTF. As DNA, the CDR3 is TGTGCCAGCAGTCTACAGGGGGCGGGGAACTATGGCTACACCTTC.